The T cell receptor (beta chain) described here comes from a study of blood T cell repertoires in COVID-19. The overall study: Samples of COVID-19 (acute and convalescent) were obtained from the United States, Italy and Spain. T cells, B-cell-depleted T cells, or PBMCs supplied cDNA or gDNA.

Original processing methods: The authors estimated nucleated cell counts from reference gene primer amplification. TCRdb's table, derived via immunoSEQ multiplex PCR, lists solely in-frame clones and lacks some. The DNA was the basis for D and trimming; V, J and clone size are from that table. The table lists some 150,000 clones, about four fifths of them singletons. Trimming stripped 3 bases from V and 0 bases from J, with 6 bases between. CDR1 and CDR2 from the germline V gene are LNHDA and SQIVND (reference sequence). This CDR3 is 14 amino acids long. The specimen was peripheral blood. This receptor was taken from a human donor in a cohort sampled during active COVID-19. This chain connects TRBV19 to TRBJ2-4; D perhaps matches TRBD2 (5 bases). In DNA form, the CDR3 reads TGTGCCAGTAGTATTGCGGGAGCCAAAAACATTCAGTACTTC. Its translation is CASSIAGAKNIQYF.